This T cell receptor beta chain was captured by sequencing in a study of blood T cell repertoires in COVID-19. Study context: The United States, Italy and Spain were the sources of the acute and convalescent COVID-19 samples. Nucleic acid was either cDNA or gDNA, and it came from T cells, B-cell-depleted T cells, or PBMCs.

In the original processing: The authors estimated nucleated cell counts from reference gene primer amplification. Assay used: immunoSEQ multiplex PCR; TCRdb lists only in-frame clones, some missing. V and J calls and clone size follow that table, whereas D and trimming were derived from the DNA. The sample holds tens of thousands of clones; roughly 82% are singletons and the top ten take roughly a quarter. This CDR3 has 11 amino acids. CDR1 is MNHEY and CDR2 is SVGAGI in the germline V gene. The germline V and J ends were trimmed by 6 bases and 7 bases, with 9 bases remaining between them. The gene calls are TRBV6-5 and TRBJ1-1; D remains unclear. The clonotype was recovered from a human donor with active COVID-19. The donor label of this sample is uncertain. Sample: peripheral blood. The chain's CDR3 is CASSNTIEAFF. The CDR3 DNA follows: TGTGCCAGCAGCAACACCATTGAAGCTTTCTTT.